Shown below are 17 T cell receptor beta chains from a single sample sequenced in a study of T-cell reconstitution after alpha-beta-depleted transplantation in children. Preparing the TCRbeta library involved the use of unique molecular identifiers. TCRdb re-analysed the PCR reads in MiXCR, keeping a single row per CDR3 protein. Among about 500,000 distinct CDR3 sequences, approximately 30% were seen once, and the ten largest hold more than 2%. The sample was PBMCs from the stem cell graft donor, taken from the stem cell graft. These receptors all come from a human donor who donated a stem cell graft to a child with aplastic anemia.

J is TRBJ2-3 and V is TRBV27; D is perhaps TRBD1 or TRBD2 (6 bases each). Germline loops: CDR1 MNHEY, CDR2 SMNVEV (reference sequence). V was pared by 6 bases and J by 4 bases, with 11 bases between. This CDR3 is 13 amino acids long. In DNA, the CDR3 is TGTGCCAGCAGCAGAAGGGGGGCAGATACGCAGTATTTT. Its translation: CASSRRGADTQYF.

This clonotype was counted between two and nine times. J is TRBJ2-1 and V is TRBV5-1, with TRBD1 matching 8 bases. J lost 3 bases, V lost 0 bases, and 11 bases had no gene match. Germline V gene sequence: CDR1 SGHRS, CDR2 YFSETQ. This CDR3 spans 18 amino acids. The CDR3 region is CASSLGGLLTGDYNEQFF. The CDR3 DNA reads TGCGCCAGCAGCTTGGGGGGACTCTTGACAGGGGACTACAATGAGCAGTTCTTC.

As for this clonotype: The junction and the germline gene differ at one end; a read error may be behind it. Here the CDR3 DNA reads TGTGCCAGCAGCAATCCGGTAGCGGGAGCGAACACCGAGGAGCTGTTTTTT. Its translation: CASSNPVAGANTEELFF. V is TRBV12-3 or TRBV12-4 and J is TRBJ2-2, with 9 bases that match TRBD2. The CDR3 sequence is 17 residues long.

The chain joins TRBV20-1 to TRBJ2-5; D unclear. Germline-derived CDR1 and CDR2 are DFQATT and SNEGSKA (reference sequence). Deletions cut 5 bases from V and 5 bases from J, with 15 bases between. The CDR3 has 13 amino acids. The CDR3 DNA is TGCAGTGCTCCGGGCCCGTTCCGGGAGACCCAGTACTTC. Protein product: CSAPGPFRETQYF.

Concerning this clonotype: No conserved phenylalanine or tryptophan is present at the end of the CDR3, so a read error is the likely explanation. Here the CDR3 DNA reads TGTGCCTGGAGTTCGGGGGGAGGCTCATACGGGGCTGAGCAGTTCCTC. Residues: CAWSSGGGSYGAEQFL. The chain recombines TRBV30 with TRBJ2-1, with 7 nucleotides matching TRBD2. V lost 2 bases to trimming and J lost 9 bases; unmatched junction nucleotides: 16. The CDR3 length is 16 residues. The germline V gene encodes CDR1 GTSNPN and CDR2 SVGIG (reference sequence).

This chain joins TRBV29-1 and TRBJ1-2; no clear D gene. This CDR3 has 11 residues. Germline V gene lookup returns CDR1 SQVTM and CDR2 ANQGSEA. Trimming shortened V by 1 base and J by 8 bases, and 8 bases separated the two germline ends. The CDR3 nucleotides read TGCAGCGTTGAAGGACGGGTCGGCTACACCTTC. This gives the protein CSVEGRVGYTF.

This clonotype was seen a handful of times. Written as DNA, the CDR3 is TGCAGTGCTGGCCCCCCAGGGGGAGCTTCAGATACGCAGTATTTT. Residues: CSAGPPGGASDTQYF. The V call is TRBV20-1, the J call TRBJ2-3; 7 bases are a match to TRBD1. The CDR3 loop spans 15 amino acids. Germline trimming cut 5 bases from V and 4 bases from J; bases unmatched to any gene: 12. The V gene's germline CDR1 is DFQATT and CDR2 SNEGSKA (reference sequence).

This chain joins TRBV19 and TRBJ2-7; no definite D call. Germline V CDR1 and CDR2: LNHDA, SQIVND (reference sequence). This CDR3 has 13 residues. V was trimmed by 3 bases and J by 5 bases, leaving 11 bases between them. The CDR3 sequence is CASSMGRPNEQYF. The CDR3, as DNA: TGTGCCAGTAGTATGGGCAGGCCCAACGAGCAGTACTTC.

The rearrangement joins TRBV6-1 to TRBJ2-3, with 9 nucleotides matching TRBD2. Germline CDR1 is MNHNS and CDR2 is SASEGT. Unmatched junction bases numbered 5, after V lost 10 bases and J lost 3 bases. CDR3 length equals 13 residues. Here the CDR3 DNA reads TGTGCCATCCGGACTAGCGCAACAGATACGCAGTATTTT. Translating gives CAIRTSATDTQYF.

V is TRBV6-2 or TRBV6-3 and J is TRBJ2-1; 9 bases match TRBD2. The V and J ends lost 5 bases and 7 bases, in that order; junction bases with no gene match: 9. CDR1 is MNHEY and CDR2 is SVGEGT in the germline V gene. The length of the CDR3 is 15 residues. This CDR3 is CASSPHRTSVNEQFF. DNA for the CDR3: TGTGCCAGCAGTCCTCACCGGACTAGCGTGAATGAGCAGTTCTTC.

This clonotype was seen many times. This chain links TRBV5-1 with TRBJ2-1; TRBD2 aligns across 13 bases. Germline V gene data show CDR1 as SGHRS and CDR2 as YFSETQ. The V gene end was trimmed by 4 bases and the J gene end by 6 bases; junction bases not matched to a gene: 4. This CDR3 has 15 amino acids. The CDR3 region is CASSAGLAGFNEQFF. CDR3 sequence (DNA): TGCGCCAGCAGCGCGGGACTAGCGGGGTTCAATGAGCAGTTCTTC.

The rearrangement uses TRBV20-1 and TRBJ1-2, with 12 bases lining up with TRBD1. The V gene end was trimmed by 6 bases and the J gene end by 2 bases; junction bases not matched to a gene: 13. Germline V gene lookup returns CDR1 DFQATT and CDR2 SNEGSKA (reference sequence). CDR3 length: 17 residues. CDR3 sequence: CSADLRDRGLGNYGYTF. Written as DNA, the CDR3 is TGCAGTGCCGACCTCCGGGACAGGGGGCTAGGGAACTATGGCTACACCTTC.

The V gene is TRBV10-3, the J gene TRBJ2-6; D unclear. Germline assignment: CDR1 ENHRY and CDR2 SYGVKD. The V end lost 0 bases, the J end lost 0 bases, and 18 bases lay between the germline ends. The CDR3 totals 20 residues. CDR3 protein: CAISESIRDYLSSGANVLTF. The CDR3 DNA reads TGTGCCATCAGTGAGTCGATAAGGGATTACCTAAGCTCTGGGGCCAACGTCCTGACTTTC.

CDR3 residues: CAWGPLPGTTNTGELFF. CDR3 in DNA: TGTGCCTGGGGCCCTCTTCCCGGGACTACGAACACCGGGGAGCTGTTTTTT. This chain links TRBV30 with TRBJ2-2, with TRBD2 matching over 7 bases. The ends lost 5 bases at V and 0 bases at J; junction bases unmatched: 12. The V gene's germline CDR1 is GTSNPN and CDR2 SVGIG (reference sequence). The CDR3 loop spans 17 amino acids.

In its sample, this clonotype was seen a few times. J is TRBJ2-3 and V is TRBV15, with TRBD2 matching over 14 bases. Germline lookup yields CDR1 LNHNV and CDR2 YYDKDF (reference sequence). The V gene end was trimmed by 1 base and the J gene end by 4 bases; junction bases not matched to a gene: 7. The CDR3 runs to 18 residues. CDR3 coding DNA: TGTGCCACCAGCAGAGGGACTAGCGGGAGGTCTGATTCAGATACGCAGTATTTT. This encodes CATSRGTSGRSDSDTQYF.

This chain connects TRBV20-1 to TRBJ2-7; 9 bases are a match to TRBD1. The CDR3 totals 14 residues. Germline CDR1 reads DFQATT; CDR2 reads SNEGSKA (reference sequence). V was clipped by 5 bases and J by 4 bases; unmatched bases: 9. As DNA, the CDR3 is TGCAGTGCTGCCCCTGGGACAGGGCGGTACGAGCAGTACTTC. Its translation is CSAAPGTGRYEQYF.

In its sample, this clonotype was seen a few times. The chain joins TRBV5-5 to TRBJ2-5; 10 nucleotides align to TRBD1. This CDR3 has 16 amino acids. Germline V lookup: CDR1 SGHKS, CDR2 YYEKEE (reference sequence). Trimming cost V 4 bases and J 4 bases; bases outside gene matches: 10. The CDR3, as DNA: TGTGCCAGCAGCGCAAGACAGGGGGCGAATGGAGAGACCCAGTACTTC. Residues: CASSARQGANGETQYF. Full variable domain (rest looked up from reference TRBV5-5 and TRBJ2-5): DAGVTQSPTHLIKTRGQQVTLRCSPISGHKSVSWYQQVLGQGPQFIFQYYEKEERGRGNFPDRFSARQFPNYSSELNVNALLLGDSALYLCASSARQGANGETQYFGPGTRLLVL.